Given below is one T cell receptor (beta chain) in context. Its cognate antigen is unknown. This sample stems from a study of shared clonotypes between healthy human individuals. Study-level points and caveats: Generally, estimated richness proved larger in naive subsets than it did in memory subsets.

Germline V gene lookup returns CDR1 MNHNS and CDR2 SASEGT. The CDR3 spans 14 residues. Unmatched junction bases numbered 7, after V lost 4 bases and J lost 5 bases. Some clones are missing from TCRdb's copy, which holds only in-frame ones; the method was immunoSEQ multiplex PCR. In the table there are about 2.4 million clones, 80% to 95% of which are singletons. The sequencing sample was made of naive CD4+ T cells from PBMCs. As to subset: CD45RA+ positively selected. The chain combines TRBV6-1 with TRBJ2-7, with 8 bases aligning to TRBD2. The source is a man aged 18 to 30 in good health. Some clones in this sample may be carry-over from other donors' samples. This CDR3 is CASSVAGGNNEQYF. The DNA for the CDR3 is TGTGCCAGCAGTGTGGCGGGAGGAAATAACGAGCAGTACTTC.